One sample yielded the 2 T cell receptor beta chains listed below, sequenced in a study of immune cell composition in non-small cell lung cancer. Using immunoSEQ multiplex PCR, the repertoire was profiled, and TCRdb retains in-frame clones only, with some absent. The sample contains over 4,000 clones, approximately 83% of which appear only once. Material for sequencing was lung tumor tissue. Receptors were obtained from a human donor with non-small cell lung cancer.

The V call is TRBV28, the J call TRBJ1-2; D might be TRBD1 (5 bases). CDR3 size: 13 residues. CDR1 is MDHEN, CDR2 SYDVKM, per germline. With 8 bases removed from V and 4 bases from J, the gap between germline ends came to 14 bases. CDR3 loop: CASLPDSLYGYTF. The CDR3 DNA reads as TGTGCCAGCCTTCCCGACAGCCTCTATGGCTACACCTTC.

This CDR3 is CASSLALRPTTDEQYF. As DNA, the CDR3 is TGTGCCAGCAGCTTGGCCCTAAGGCCCACTACGGACGAGCAGTACTTC. The rearrangement uses TRBV5-8 and TRBJ2-7; D unclear. The V gene lost 0 bases and the J gene lost 5 bases, with 18 bases spanning the gap. Germline CDR1 is SGHTS and CDR2 is YDEGEE. The CDR3 consists of 16 residues.